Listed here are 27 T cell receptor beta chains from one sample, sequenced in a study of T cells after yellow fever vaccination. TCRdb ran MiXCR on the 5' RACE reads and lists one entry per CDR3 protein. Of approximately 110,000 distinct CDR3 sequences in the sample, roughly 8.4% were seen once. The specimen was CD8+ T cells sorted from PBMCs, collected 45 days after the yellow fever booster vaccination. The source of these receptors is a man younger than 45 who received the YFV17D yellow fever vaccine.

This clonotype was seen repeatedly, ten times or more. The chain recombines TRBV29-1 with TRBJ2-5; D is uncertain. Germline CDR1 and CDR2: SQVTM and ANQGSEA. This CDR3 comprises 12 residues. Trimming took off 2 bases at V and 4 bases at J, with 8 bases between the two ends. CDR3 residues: CSVEPVSETQYF. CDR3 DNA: TGCAGCGTTGAACCAGTCTCAGAGACCCAGTACTTC. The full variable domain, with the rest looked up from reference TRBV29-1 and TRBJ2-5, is SAVISQKPSRDICQRGTSLTIQCQVDSQVTMMFWYRQQPGQSLTLIATANQGSEATYESGFVIDKFPISRPNLTFSTLTVSNMSPEDSSIYLCSVEPVSETQYFGPGTRLLVL.

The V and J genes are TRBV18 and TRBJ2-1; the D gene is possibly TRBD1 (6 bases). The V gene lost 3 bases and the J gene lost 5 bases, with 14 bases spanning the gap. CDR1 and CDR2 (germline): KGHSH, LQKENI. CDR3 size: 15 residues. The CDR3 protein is CASSPSTGTHNEQFF. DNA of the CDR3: TGTGCCAGCTCACCTTCGACGGGGACACACAATGAGCAGTTCTTC.

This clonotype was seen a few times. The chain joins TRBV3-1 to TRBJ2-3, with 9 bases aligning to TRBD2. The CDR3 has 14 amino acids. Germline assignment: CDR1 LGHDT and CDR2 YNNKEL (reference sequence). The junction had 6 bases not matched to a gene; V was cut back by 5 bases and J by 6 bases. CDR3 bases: TGTGCCAGCAGCGGACTAGCGACGAAGGATACGCAGTATTTT. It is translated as CASSGLATKDTQYF.

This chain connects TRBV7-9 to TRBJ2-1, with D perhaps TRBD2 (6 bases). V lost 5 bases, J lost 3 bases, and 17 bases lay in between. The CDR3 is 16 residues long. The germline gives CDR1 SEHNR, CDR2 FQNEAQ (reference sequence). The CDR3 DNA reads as TGTGCCAGCAGCCCCACGCCGGGAGTAGTCTACAATGAGCAGTTCTTC. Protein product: CASSPTPGVVYNEQFF.

Here the CDR3 reads CASSLALGTGGEQYF. The CDR3 DNA reads TGTGCCAGCAGCTTAGCGTTGGGGACAGGGGGCGAGCAGTACTTC. The chain carries TRBV7-2 and TRBJ2-7, with 11 bases matching TRBD1. With V trimmed by 0 bases and J by 6 bases, 4 bases remained unmatched. Looked up from germline, CDR1 is SGHTA and CDR2 is FQGNSA. This CDR3 region has 15 residues.

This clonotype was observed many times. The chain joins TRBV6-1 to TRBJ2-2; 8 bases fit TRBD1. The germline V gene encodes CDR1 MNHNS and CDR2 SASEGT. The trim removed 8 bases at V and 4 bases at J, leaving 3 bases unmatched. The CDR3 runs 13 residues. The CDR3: CASPGQGTGELFF. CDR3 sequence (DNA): TGTGCCAGCCCTGGACAGGGCACCGGGGAGCTGTTTTTT.

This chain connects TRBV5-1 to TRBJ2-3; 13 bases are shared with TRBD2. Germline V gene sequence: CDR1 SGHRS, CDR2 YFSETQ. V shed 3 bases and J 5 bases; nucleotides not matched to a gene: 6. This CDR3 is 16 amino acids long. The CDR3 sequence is CASSSIGLAGEDTQYF. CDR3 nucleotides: TGCGCCAGCAGCTCAATTGGACTAGCGGGAGAAGATACGCAGTATTTT.

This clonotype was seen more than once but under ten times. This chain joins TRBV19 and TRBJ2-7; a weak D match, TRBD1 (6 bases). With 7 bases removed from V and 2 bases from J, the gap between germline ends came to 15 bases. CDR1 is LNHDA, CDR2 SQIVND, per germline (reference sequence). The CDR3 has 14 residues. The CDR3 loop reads CASTATGETYEQYF. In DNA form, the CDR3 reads TGTGCCAGTACCGCGACAGGAGAGACCTACGAGCAGTACTTC.

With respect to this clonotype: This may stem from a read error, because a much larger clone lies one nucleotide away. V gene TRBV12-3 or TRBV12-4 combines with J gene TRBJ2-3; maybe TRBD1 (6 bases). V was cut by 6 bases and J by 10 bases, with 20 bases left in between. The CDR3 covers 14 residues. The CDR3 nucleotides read TGTGCCAGCAGCCCGGTACAGGGAGATTTCGCGCAGTATTTT. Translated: CASSPVQGDFAQYF.

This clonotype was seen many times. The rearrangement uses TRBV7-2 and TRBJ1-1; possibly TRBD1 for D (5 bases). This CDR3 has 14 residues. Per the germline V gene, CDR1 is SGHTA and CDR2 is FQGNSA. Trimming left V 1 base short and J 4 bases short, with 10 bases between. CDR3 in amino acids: CASSLEGLGTEAFF. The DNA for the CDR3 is TGTGCCAGCAGCTTAGAGGGGTTAGGCACTGAAGCTTTCTTT.

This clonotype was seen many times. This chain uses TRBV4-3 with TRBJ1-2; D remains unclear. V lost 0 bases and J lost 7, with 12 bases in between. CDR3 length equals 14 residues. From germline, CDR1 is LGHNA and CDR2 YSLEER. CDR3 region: CASSQESGGRGYTF. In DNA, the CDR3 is TGCGCCAGCAGCCAAGAGAGCGGAGGACGTGGCTACACCTTC.

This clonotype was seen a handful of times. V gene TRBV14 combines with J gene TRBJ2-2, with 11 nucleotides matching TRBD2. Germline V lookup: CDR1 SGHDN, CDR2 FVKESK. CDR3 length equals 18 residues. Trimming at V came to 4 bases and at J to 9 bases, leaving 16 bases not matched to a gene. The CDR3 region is CASSPIGLAGVLARELFF. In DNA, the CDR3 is TGTGCCAGCAGCCCGATTGGACTAGCGGGCGTTTTGGCCCGGGAGCTGTTTTTT.

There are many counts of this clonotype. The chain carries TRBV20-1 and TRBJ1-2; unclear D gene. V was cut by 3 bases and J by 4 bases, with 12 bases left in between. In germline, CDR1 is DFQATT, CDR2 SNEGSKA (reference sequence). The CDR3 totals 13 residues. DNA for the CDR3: TGCAGTGCTAGGGATACTTCGGGCTATGGCTACACCTTC. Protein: CSARDTSGYGYTF.

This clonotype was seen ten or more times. The DNA of the CDR3 is TGTGCCAGCAGTCCGGCCTTTCTGGGCCAGTCCCAAGAGACCCAGTACTTC. Its translation is CASSPAFLGQSQETQYF. V and J are TRBV12-3 or TRBV12-4 and TRBJ2-5; the D is unclear. There are 17 residues in the CDR3. Deletions cut 5 bases from V and 1 base from J, with 20 bases between.

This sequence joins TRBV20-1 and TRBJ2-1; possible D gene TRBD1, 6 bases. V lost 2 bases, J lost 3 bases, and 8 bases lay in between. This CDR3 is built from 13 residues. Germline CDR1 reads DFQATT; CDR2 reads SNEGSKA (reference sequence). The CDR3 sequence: CSARLQGYNEQFF. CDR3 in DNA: TGCAGTGCTAGATTACAGGGCTACAATGAGCAGTTCTTC.

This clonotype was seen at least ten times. CDR3 coding DNA: TGTGCTAGTGGAAACCTTCTAGCGACAGCCTACAATGAGCAGTTCTTC. Translated, it gives CASGNLLATAYNEQFF. The chain joins TRBV12-5 to TRBJ2-1, with D perhaps matching TRBD2 (6 bases). Germline V gene data show CDR1 as LGHNT and CDR2 as FRNRAP. V dropped 6 bases and J dropped 2 bases, with 17 bases sitting between them. There are 16 residues in the CDR3.

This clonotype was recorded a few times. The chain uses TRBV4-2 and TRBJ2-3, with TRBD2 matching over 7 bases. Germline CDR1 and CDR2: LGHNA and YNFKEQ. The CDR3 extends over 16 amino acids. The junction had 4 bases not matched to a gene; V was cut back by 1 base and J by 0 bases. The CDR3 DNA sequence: TGTGCCAGCAGCCAAGGGAGCGGGATGAGCACAGATACGCAGTATTTT. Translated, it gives CASSQGSGMSTDTQYF.

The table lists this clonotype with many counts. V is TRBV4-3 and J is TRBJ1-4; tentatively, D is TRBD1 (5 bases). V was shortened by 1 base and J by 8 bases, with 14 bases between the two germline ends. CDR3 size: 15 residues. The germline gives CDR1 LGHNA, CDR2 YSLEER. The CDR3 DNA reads TGCGCCAGCAGCCAAGGTCCGGGGCTTAGGGAAAAACTGTTTTTT. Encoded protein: CASSQGPGLREKLFF.

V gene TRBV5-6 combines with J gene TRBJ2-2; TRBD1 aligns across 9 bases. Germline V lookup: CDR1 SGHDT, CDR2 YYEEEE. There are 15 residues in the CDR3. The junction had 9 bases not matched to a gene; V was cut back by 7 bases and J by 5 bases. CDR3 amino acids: CASCNGQGKTGELFF. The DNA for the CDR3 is TGTGCCAGCTGCAATGGACAGGGGAAAACCGGGGAGCTGTTTTTT.

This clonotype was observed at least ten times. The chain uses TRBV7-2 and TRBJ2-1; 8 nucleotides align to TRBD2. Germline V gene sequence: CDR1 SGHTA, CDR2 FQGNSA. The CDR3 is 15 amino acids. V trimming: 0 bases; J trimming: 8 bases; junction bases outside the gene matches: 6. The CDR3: CASSLASGSGDEQFF. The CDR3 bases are TGTGCCAGCAGCTTAGCCAGCGGGAGCGGTGATGAGCAGTTCTTC.

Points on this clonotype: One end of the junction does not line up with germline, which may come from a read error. CDR3 bases: TGCGCCAGCAGCCAGATAGGGGGCTCCCACGAGCAGTACTTC. This translates into CASSQIGGSHEQYF. The chain has TRBV4-1 and TRBJ2-7, with TRBD1 matching 7 bases. CDR3 length equals 14 residues. Germline CDR1 is MGHRA and CDR2 is YSYEKL.

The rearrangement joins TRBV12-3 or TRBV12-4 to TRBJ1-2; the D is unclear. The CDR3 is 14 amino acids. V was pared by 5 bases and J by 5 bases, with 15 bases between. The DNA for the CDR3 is TGTGCCAGCAGTCCGGACGGCTCTGGGTATGGCTACACCTTC. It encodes CASSPDGSGYGYTF.

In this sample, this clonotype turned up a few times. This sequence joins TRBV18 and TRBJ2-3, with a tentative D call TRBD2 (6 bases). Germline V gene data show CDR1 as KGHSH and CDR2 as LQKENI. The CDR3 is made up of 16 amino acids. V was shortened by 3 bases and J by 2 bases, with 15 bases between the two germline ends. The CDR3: CASSPTGASDTDTQYF. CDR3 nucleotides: TGTGCCAGCTCACCCACCGGGGCTAGCGACACAGATACGCAGTATTTT.

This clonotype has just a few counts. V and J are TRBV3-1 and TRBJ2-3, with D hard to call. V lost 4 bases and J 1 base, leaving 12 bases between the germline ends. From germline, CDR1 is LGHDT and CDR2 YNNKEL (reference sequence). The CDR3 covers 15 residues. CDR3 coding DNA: TGTGCCAGCAGCCGGTCTGGCGGTGGCACAGATACGCAGTATTTT. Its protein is CASSRSGGGTDTQYF.

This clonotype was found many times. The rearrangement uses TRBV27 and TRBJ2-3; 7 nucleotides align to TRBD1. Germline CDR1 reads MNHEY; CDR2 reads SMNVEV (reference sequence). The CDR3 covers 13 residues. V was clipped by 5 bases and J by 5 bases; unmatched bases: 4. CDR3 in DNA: TGTGCCAGCAGTCGAGGGGGCTTAGATACGCAGTATTTT. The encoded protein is CASSRGGLDTQYF.

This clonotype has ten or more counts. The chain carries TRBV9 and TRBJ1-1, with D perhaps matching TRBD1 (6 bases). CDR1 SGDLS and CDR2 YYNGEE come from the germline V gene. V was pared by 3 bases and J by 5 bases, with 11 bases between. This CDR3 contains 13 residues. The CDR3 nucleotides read TGTGCCAGCAGCGGCTCCGGACAGACTGAAGCTTTCTTT. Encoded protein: CASSGSGQTEAFF.

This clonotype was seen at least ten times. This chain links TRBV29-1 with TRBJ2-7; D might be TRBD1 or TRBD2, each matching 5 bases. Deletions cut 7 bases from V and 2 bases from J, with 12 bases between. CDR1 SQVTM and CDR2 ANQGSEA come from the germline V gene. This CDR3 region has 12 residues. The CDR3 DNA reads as TGCAGCGGTGGGACGGACCCCTACGAGCAGTACTTC. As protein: CSGGTDPYEQYF.